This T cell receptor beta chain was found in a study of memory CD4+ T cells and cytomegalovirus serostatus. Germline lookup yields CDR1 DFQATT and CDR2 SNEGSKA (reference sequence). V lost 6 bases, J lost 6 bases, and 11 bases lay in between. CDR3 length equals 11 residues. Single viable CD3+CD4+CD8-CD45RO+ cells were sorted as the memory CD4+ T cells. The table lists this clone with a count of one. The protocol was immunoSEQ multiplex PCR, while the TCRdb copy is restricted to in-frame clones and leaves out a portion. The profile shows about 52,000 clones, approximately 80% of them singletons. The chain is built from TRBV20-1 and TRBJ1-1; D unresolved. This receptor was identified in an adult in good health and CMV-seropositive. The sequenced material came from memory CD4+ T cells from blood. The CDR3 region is CSARSNAEAFF. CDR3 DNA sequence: TGCAGTGCCAGATCCAACGCTGAAGCTTTCTTT.